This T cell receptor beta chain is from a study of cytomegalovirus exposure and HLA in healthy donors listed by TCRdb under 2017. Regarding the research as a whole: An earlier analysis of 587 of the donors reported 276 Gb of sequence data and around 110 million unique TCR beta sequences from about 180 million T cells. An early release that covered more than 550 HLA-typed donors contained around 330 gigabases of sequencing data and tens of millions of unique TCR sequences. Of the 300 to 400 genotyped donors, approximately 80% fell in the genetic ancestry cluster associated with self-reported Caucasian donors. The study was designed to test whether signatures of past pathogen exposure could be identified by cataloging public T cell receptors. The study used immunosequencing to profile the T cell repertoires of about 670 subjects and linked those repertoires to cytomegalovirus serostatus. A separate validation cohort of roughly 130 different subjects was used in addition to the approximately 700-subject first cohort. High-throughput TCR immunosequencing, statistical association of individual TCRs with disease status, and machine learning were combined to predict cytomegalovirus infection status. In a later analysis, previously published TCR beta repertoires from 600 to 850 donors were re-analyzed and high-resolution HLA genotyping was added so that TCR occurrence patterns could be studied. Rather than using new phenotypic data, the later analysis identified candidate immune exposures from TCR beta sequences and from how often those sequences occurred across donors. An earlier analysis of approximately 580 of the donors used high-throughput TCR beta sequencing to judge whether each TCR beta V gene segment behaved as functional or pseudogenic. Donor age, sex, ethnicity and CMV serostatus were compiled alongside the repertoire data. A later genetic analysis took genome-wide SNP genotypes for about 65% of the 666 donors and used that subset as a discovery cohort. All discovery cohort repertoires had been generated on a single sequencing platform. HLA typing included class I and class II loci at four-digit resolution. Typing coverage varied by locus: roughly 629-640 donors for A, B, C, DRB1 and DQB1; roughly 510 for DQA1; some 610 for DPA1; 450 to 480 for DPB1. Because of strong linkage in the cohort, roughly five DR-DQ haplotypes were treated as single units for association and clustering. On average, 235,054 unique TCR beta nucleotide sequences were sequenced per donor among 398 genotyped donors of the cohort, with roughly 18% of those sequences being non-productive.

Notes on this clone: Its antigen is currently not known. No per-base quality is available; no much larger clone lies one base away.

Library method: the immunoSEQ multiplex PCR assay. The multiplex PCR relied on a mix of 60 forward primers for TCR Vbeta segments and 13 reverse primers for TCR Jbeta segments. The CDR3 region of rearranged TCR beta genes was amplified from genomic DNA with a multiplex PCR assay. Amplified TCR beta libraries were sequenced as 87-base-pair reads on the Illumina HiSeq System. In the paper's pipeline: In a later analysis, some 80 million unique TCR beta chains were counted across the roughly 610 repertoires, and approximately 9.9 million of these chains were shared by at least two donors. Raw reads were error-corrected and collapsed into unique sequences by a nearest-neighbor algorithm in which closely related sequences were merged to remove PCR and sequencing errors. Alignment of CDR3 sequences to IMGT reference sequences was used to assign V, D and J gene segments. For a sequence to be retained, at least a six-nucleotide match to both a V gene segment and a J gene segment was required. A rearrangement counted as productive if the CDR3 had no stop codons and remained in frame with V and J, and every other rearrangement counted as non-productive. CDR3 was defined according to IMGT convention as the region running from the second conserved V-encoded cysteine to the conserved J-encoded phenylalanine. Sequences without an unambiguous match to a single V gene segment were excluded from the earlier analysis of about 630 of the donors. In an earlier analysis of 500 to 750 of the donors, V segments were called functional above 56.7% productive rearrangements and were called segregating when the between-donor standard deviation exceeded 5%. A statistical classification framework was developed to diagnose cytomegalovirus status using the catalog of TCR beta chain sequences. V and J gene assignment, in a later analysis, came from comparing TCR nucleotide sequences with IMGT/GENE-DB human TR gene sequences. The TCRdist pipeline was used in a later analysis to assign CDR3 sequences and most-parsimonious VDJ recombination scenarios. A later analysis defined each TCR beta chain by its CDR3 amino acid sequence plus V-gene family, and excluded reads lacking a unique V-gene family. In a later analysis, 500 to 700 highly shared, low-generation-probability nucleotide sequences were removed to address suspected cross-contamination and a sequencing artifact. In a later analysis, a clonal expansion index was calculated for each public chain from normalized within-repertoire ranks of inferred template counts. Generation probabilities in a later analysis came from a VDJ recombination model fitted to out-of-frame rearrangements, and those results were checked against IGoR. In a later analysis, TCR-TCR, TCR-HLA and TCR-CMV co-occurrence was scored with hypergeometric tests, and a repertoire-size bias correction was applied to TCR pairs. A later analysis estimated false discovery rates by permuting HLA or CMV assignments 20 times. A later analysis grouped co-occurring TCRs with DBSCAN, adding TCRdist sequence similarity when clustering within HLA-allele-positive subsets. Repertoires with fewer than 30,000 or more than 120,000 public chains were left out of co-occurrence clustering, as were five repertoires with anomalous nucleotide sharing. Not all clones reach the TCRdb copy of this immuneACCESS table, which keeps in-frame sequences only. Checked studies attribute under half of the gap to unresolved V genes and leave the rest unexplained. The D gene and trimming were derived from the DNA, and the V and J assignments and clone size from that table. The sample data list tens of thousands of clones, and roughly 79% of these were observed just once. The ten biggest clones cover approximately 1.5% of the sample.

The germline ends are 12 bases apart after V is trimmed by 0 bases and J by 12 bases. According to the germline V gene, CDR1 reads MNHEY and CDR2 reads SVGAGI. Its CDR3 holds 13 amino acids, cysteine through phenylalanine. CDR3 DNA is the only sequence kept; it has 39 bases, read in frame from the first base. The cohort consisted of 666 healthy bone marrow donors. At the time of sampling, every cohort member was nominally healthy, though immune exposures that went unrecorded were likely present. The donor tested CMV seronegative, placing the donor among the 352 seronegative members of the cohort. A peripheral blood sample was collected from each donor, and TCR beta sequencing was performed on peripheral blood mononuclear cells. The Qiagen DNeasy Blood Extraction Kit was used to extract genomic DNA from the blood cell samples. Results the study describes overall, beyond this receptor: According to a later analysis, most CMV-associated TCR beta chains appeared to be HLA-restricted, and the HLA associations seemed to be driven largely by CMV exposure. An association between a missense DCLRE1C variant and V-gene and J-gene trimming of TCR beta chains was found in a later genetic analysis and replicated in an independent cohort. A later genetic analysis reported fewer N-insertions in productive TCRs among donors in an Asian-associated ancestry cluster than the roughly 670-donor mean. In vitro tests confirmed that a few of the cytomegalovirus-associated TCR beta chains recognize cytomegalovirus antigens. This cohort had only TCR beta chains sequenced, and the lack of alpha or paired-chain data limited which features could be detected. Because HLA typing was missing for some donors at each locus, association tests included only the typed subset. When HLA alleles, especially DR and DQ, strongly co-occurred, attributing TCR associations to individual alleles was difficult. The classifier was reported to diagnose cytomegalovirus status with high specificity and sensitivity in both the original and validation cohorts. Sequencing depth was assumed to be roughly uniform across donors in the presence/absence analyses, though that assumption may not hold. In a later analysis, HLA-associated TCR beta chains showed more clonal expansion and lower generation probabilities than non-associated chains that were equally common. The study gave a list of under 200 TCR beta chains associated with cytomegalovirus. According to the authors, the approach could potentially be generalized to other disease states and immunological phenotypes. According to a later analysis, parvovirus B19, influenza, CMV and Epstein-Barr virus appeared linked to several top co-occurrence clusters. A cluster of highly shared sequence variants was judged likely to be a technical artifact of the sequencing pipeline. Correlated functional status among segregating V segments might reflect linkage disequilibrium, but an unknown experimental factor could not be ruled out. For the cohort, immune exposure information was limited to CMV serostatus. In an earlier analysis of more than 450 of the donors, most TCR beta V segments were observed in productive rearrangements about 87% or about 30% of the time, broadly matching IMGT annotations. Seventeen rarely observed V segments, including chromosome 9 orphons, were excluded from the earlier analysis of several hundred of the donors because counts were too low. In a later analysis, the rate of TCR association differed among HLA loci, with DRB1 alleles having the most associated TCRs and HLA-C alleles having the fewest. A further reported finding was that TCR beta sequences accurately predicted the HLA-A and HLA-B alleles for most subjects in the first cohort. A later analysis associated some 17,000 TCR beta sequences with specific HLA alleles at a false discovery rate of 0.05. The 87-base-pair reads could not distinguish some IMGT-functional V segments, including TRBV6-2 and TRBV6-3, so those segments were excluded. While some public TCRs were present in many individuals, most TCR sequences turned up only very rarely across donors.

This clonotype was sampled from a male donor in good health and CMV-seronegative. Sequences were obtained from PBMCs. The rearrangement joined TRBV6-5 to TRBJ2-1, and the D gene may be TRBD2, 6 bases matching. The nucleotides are TGTGCCAGCAGTTACTCGCTGGAGGGCGGGCAGTTCTTC. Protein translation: CASSYSLEGGQFF.